Below, 29 T cell receptor beta chains from the same sample are listed, as sequenced in a study of Ad26.COV2.S vaccination and SARS-CoV-2 variants. The sample's treatment: 15 to 20 received Ad26.COV2.S at low or high dose, single or two shots; about 5 received placebo; per-sample allocation not given. Sample collection was performed on day 63 after the first vaccine or placebo injection. Sequencing used immunoSEQ multiplex PCR; TCRdb keeps in-frame clones, though not all of them. The data hold about 680,000 clones, with 80% to 90% observed a single time. Here the sequenced sample was peripheral blood, taken in a trial of Ad26.COV2.S vaccine versus placebo. These receptors came from a person aged 18-60 years who received the Ad26.COV2.S COVID-19 vaccine or a placebo.

Written as DNA, the CDR3 is TGTGCCAGCAGCTTAGACGGGGAGCTGTTTTTT. This codes for CASSLDGELFF. J is TRBJ2-2 and V is TRBV7-9; unclear D gene. V lost 1 base, J lost 7 bases, and 1 base lay in between. Germline assignment: CDR1 SEHNR and CDR2 FQNEAQ (reference sequence). The CDR3 has 11 amino acids.

The rearrangement links TRBV27 to TRBJ1-5; no clear D. Between the trimmed V and J ends, which lost 6 bases and 1 base, there was a span of 10 bases. This CDR3 region has 14 residues. Germline V gives CDR1 MNHEY, CDR2 SMNVEV (reference sequence). Here the CDR3 reads CASRVGISNQPQHF. The CDR3 DNA follows: TGTGCCAGCAGGGTAGGGATCAGCAATCAGCCCCAGCATTTT.

This clone came up once. V is TRBV12-3 or TRBV12-4 and J is TRBJ1-1, with D uncertain. Trimming cost V 6 bases and J 1 base, with 9 bases left between them. CDR3 size: 13 residues. The CDR3 bases are TGTGCCAGCAGGCTATTCTGGAACACTGAAGCTTTCTTT. Protein sequence: CASRLFWNTEAFF.

The rearrangement joins TRBV18 to TRBJ2-7; D is possibly TRBD1 (6 bases). With 5 bases removed from V and 2 bases from J, the gap between germline ends came to 13 bases. CDR3 length: 14 amino acids. Germline V gives CDR1 KGHSH, CDR2 LQKENI. This chain's CDR3 is CASSKDRFTYEQYF. The CDR3 coding sequence is TGTGCCAGCTCAAAAGACAGGTTTACCTACGAGCAGTACTTC.

The chain carries TRBV5-4 and TRBJ2-3; 11 bases are a match to TRBD2. Germline trimming cut 1 base from V and 5 bases from J; bases unmatched to any gene: 6. The CDR3 is made up of 16 amino acids. Germline CDR1 reads SGHNT; CDR2 reads YYREEE (reference sequence). The CDR3 here is CASSLRLAGSLDTQYF. The CDR3 coding sequence is TGTGCCAGCAGCTTGAGACTAGCGGGGTCCCTAGATACGCAGTATTTT.

The chain couples TRBV15 to TRBJ2-4; 10 bases are shared with TRBD2. J was trimmed by 0 bases and V by 2 bases; bases with no gene match: 10. This CDR3 spans 19 amino acids. Germline V gives CDR1 LNHNV, CDR2 YYDKDF (reference sequence). The CDR3 reads CATSRNSGGRILAKNIQYF. The CDR3 DNA sequence: TGTGCCACCAGCAGAAATAGCGGGGGGCGTATACTAGCCAAAAACATTCAGTACTTC.

The DNA of the CDR3 is TGTGCCTCAAAGAGGGCAGGGCGCACAGATACGCAGTATTTT. Amino acids: CASKRAGRTDTQYF. V usage is TRBV19 and J usage is TRBJ2-3; D tentatively reads TRBD1 or TRBD2 (5 bases each). Germline V lookup: CDR1 LNHDA, CDR2 SQIVND (reference sequence). The CDR3 totals 14 residues. V lost 11 bases and J 1 base, leaving 16 bases between the germline ends. Based on the CDR3 plus reference TRBV19 and TRBJ2-3, the full variable domain is DGGITQSPKYLFRKEGQNVTLSCEQNLNHDAMYWYRQDPGQGLRLIYYSQIVNDFQKGDIAEGYSVSREKKESFPLTVTSAQKNPTAFYLCASKRAGRTDTQYFGPGTRLTVL.

CDR3 DNA sequence: TGTGCCAGCAGCGTCTGGGGACAGGGGAGCACAGATACGCAGTATTTT. Its translation: CASSVWGQGSTDTQYF. This chain connects TRBV9 to TRBJ2-3; 10 nucleotides agree with TRBD1. The trim removed 2 bases at V and 0 bases at J, leaving 3 bases unmatched. CDR1 SGDLS and CDR2 YYNGEE come from the germline V gene. CDR3 length equals 16 residues.

This rearrangement joins TRBV24-1 to TRBJ2-5; 11 bases match TRBD1. V was clipped by 3 bases and J by 3 bases; unmatched bases: 5. CDR3 length: 16 residues. Germline CDR1 and CDR2: KGHDR and SFDVKD. The CDR3 here is CATSDPGQGAEETQYF. The CDR3 nucleotides are TGTGCCACCAGTGATCCAGGACAGGGGGCAGAAGAGACCCAGTACTTC.

The rearrangement joins TRBV6-5 to TRBJ2-2; D not certain. This CDR3 has 13 residues. The ends were cut back, 5 bases at V and 2 bases at J, with 6 bases in the middle. Germline assignment: CDR1 MNHEY and CDR2 SVGAGI. The CDR3 is CASSLTNTGELFF. CDR3 nucleotide sequence: TGTGCCAGCAGTCTCACTAACACCGGGGAGCTGTTTTTT.

The rearrangement uses TRBV5-1 and TRBJ1-2, with a possible D match to TRBD1 (5 bases). Germline CDR1 and CDR2: SGHRS and YFSETQ. The CDR3 covers 14 residues. The ends were cut back, 4 bases at V and 1 base at J, with 11 bases in the middle. As DNA, the CDR3 is TGCGCCAGCAGCGTGGACATACTTAACTATGGCTACACCTTC. Encoded protein: CASSVDILNYGYTF.

The rearrangement links TRBV18 to TRBJ2-7, with 7 bases fitting TRBD2. Germline lookup yields CDR1 KGHSH and CDR2 LQKENI. Trimming took 1 base from V and 7 from J; bases not matched to a gene: 13. The CDR3 spans 16 residues. The CDR3 loop is CASSPQRRGTFGEQYF. CDR3 DNA sequence: TGTGCCAGCTCACCACAAAGGCGGGGGACCTTTGGGGAGCAGTACTTC.

The chain employs TRBV19 and TRBJ2-4, with TRBD2 matching 16 bases. The CDR3 is 19 residues long. Germline trimming cut 3 bases from V and 1 base from J; bases unmatched to any gene: 6. Germline CDR1 and CDR2: LNHDA and SQIVND (reference sequence). The CDR3 bases are TGTGCCAGTAGTATTCAGGGGACTAGCGGGAGGGCCGCCAAAAACATTCAGTACTTC. As protein: CASSIQGTSGRAAKNIQYF.

The count of this clone is one. V usage is TRBV6-8 and J usage is TRBJ2-5; a possible D gene is TRBD2 (5 bases). Germline values: CDR1 MNHGY, CDR2 SAAAGT. The CDR3 has 14 amino acids. V shed 2 bases and J shed 9 bases, with 16 bases lying between them. For the CDR3, the DNA is TGTGCCAGCAGTTACCCTCATCCAGAGAGGGCCCAGTACTTC. Translation: CASSYPHPERAQYF.

The chain is built from TRBV6-2 or TRBV6-3 and TRBJ1-4, with unresolved D. This CDR3 has 15 amino acids. With 6 bases removed from V and 7 bases from J, the gap between germline ends came to 18 bases. CDR1 and CDR2 (germline): MNHEY, SVGEGT. CDR3 residues: CASSTLGQASEKLFF. CDR3 nucleotide sequence: TGTGCCAGCAGCACCCTCGGGCAGGCGAGTGAAAAACTGTTTTTT.

In its sample, this clone was seen once. The chain joins TRBV6-5 to TRBJ2-4; D may be TRBD1 or TRBD2 (5 bases each). V dropped 6 bases and J dropped 9 bases, with 21 bases sitting between them. The germline V gene has CDR1 MNHEY and CDR2 SVGAGI. This CDR3 is built from 15 residues. This CDR3 is CASSESGTGTSIQYF. In nucleotides, the CDR3 is TGTGCCAGCAGCGAGTCCGGGACCGGGACGAGCATTCAGTACTTC.

This chain links TRBV7-9 with TRBJ1-2; 11 bases map to TRBD1. The J segment lost 2 bases and the V segment lost 3 bases, leaving 2 bases of the junction unmatched. The germline CDR1 and CDR2 sequences are SEHNR and FQNEAQ (reference sequence). The CDR3 has 15 amino acids. The CDR3 DNA reads as TGTGCCAGCAGCTTGGACAGGGGGCAAAACTATGGCTACACCTTC. It yields the protein CASSLDRGQNYGYTF.

CDR3 bases: TGTGCCAGCAGTAGACAGGGGCTGAACGAGCAGTACTTC. This encodes CASSRQGLNEQYF. This chain uses TRBV6-5 with TRBJ2-7, with 8 bases aligning to TRBD1. Germline CDR1 reads MNHEY; CDR2 reads SVGAGI. The CDR3 is 13 residues long. The trim removed 5 bases at V and 5 bases at J, leaving 5 bases unmatched.

Comment on this clone: Other DNA sequences in this specimen translate into the identical CDR3. This chain joins TRBV12-3 or TRBV12-4 and TRBJ2-2; a weak D match, TRBD2 (6 bases). This CDR3 is 13 amino acids long. The V and J ends lost 6 bases and 3 bases respectively, with 8 bases between them. The DNA for the CDR3 is TGTGCCAGCAGCCCGGGGGACACCGGGGAGCTGTTTTTT. It yields the protein CASSPGDTGELFF.

V and J are TRBV6-5 and TRBJ2-7, with a weak D call TRBD1 (5 bases). Germline CDR1 reads MNHEY; CDR2 reads SVGAGI. With 5 bases removed from V and 1 base from J, the gap between germline ends came to 9 bases. This CDR3 contains 13 residues. This CDR3 reads CASSNRISYEQYF. The DNA for the CDR3 is TGTGCCAGCAGTAACAGGATATCCTACGAGCAGTACTTC.

The chain joins TRBV2 to TRBJ2-2, with unresolved D. V shed 7 bases and J shed 1 base, with 10 bases lying between them. CDR3 length equals 14 residues. Germline assignment: CDR1 SNHLY and CDR2 FYNNEI. The CDR3 protein is CASTYLRNTGELFF. CDR3 nucleotides: TGTGCCAGCACCTACCTCCGGAACACCGGGGAGCTGTTTTTT.

This chain uses TRBV18 with TRBJ1-1; no reliable D call. The germline V gene has CDR1 KGHSH and CDR2 LQKENI. Trimming removed 3 bases at V and 1 base at J, with 12 bases between. This CDR3 has 15 residues. The CDR3 loop is CASSPQTEANTEAFF. The CDR3 bases are TGTGCCAGCTCACCTCAAACAGAAGCGAACACTGAAGCTTTCTTT.

This sequence joins TRBV27 and TRBJ2-1; TRBD1 agrees at 8 bases. Germline CDR1 and CDR2: MNHEY and SMNVEV (reference sequence). V was clipped by 9 bases and J by 9 bases; unmatched bases: 10. The CDR3 sequence is 13 residues long. The CDR3 nucleotides read TGTGCCAGTTTCTGGACAGGGATAGGTGAGCAGTTCTTC. Protein product: CASFWTGIGEQFF.

The genes are TRBV11-2 and TRBJ2-5; 10 nucleotides match TRBD2. V shed 5 bases and J 5 bases; nucleotides not matched to a gene: 14. Germline CDR1 and CDR2: SGHAT and FQNNGV. This CDR3 is 17 amino acids long. Written as DNA, the CDR3 is TGTGCCAGCAGCCCCCTAGCGGGAGCTAATCGGGTGGAGACCCAGTACTTC. Translating it yields CASSPLAGANRVETQYF.

This chain links TRBV10-1 with TRBJ1-1, with no clear D. The CDR3 is made up of 12 amino acids. CDR1 and CDR2 (germline): WNHNN, SYGVQD (reference sequence). Trimming removed 4 bases from V and 7 bases from J, with 10 bases in between. Here the CDR3 DNA reads TGCGCCAGCAGTGCCCTTACTGGTGAAGCTTTCTTT. Its translation is CASSALTGEAFF.

This clone was counted once. V is TRBV7-2 and J is TRBJ2-7, with TRBD2 as a possible D gene (5 bases). CDR1 is SGHTA, CDR2 FQGNSA, per germline. The CDR3 has 14 amino acids. V was trimmed by 5 bases and J by 0 bases, leaving 11 bases between them. The CDR3, as DNA: TGTGCCAGCAGCCCACGGGGATACTCCTACGAGCAGTACTTC. Amino acids: CASSPRGYSYEQYF.

For the CDR3, the DNA is TGTGCCAGCTCATCCGCGGCGGGCAATCAGCCCCAGCATTTT. Translating gives CASSSAAGNQPQHF. V is TRBV18 and J is TRBJ1-5; D remains unclear. The germline V and J ends were trimmed by 5 bases and 2 bases, with 10 bases remaining between them. This CDR3 has 14 residues. Germline CDR1 reads KGHSH; CDR2 reads LQKENI.

Many counts were recorded for this clone. This rearrangement joins TRBV3-1 (or the pseudogene TRBV3-2) to TRBJ2-7; 8 nucleotides line up with TRBD2. CDR1 LGHDT and CDR2 YNNKEL come from the germline V gene (reference sequence). The trim removed 6 bases at V and 2 bases at J, leaving 6 bases unmatched. CDR3 length equals 14 residues. CDR3: CASRLSGSPYEQYF. The CDR3 DNA sequence: TGTGCCAGCAGGCTAAGCGGGAGCCCCTACGAGCAGTACTTC.

This clone was seen only once. Additional DNA sequences in this sample encode the identical CDR3. For the CDR3, the DNA is TGTGCCAGCAGCGGAGGGACAGAAGCTTTCTTT. Translation gives CASSGGTEAFF. The chain is built from TRBV9 and TRBJ1-1; D perhaps matches TRBD1 (6 bases). CDR1 and CDR2 (germline): SGDLS, YYNGEE. The V gene lost 3 bases and the J gene lost 8 bases, with 8 bases spanning the gap. This CDR3 is built from 11 residues.